The 2 T cell receptor beta chains presented below share a single source sample, sequenced in a study of blood T cell repertoires in COVID-19. The data were produced by immunoSEQ multiplex PCR, yet TCRdb's version contains in-frame clones alone and is incomplete. The sample shows around 250,000 clones, about 83% of them seen only once. The sequencing input was peripheral blood. The receptors were sampled from a woman aged 35 to 49 who had recovered from COVID-19.

The chain recombines TRBV6-6 with TRBJ1-1; D is unresolved. CDR1 is MNHNY, CDR2 SVGAGI, per germline (reference sequence). The CDR3 contains 13 residues. Trimming took 2 bases from V and 5 from J, leaving 9 bases between them. The CDR3 reads CASSYPATTEAFF. The DNA for the CDR3 is TGTGCCAGCAGTTACCCTGCTACGACTGAAGCTTTCTTT.

The CDR3 spells CSASTSGGAKNIQYF. The CDR3 coding sequence is TGCAGTGCTAGTACTAGCGGGGGGGCCAAAAACATTCAGTACTTC. The genes are TRBV20-1 and TRBJ2-4; 12 nucleotides agree with TRBD2. Germline CDR1 DFQATT, CDR2 SNEGSKA (reference sequence). The ends lost 3 bases at V and 1 base at J; junction bases unmatched: 1. The length of the CDR3 is 15 residues.